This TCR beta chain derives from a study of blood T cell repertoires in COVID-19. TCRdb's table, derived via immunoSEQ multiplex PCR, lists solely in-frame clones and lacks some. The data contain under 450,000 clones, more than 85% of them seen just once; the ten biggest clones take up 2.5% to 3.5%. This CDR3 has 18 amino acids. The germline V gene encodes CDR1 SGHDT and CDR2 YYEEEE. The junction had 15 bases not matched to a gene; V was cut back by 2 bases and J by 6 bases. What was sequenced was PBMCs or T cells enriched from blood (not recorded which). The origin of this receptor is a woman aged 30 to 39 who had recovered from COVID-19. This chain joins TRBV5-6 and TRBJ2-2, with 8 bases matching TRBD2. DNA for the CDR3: TGTGCCAGCAGCTTCGTTCGGGGGGGATCCTCCCTCCCCGGGGAGCTGTTTTTT. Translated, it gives CASSFVRGGSSLPGELFF.